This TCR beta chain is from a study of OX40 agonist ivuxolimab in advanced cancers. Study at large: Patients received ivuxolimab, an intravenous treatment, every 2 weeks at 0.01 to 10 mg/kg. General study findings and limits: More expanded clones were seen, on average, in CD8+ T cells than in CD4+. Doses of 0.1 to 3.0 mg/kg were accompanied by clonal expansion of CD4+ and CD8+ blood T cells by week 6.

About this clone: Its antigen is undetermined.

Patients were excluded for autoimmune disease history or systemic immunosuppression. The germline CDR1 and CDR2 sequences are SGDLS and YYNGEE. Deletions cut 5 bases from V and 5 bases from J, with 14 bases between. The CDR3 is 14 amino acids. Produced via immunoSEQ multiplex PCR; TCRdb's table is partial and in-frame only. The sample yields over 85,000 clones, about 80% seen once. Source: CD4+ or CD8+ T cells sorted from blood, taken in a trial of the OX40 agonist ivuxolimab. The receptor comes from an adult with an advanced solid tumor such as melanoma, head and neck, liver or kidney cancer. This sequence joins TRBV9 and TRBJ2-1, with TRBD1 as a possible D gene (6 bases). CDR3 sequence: CASRSLGADNEQFF. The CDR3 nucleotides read TGTGCCAGCAGGTCTTTGGGGGCGGACAATGAGCAGTTCTTC.